A single T cell receptor (beta chain) is shown here with its context. Its target antigen remains unknown. Per-nucleotide qualities are absent, and no much larger clonotype sits a single base away. The CDR3 contains 16 residues, cysteine and phenylalanine counted. Just the 48-base CDR3 DNA is kept, in frame starting at base 1. As encoded in the germline V gene (reference sequence), CDR1 is MNHNY while CDR2 is SVGAGI. The germline V and J ends show losses of 5 bases and 1 base respectively, and no gene match explains 7 bases of the junction. This entry is derived from a study of cytomegalovirus exposure and HLA in healthy donors (dated by TCRdb to about 2017). About the study as a whole: In an earlier analysis of some 550 of the donors, approximately 300 Gb of sequence data and 90 million to 130 million unique TCR beta sequences from 180 million or so T cells were reported. Every repertoire in the discovery cohort had been generated on one and the same sequencing platform. The study combined high-throughput TCR immunosequencing, statistical association of individual TCRs with disease status, and machine learning to predict cytomegalovirus infection status. The T cell repertoires of around 730 subjects were profiled by immunosequencing and related to cytomegalovirus serostatus. The number of donors typed differed by locus, with roughly 620-630 for A, B, C, DRB1 and DQB1, roughly 550 for DQA1, 606 for DPA1, and 400 to 490 for DPB1. Besides the first cohort of hundreds of subjects, a separate validation cohort made up of roughly 120 different subjects was used. To decide whether each TCR beta V gene segment behaved as functional or pseudogenic, an earlier analysis of 587 of the donors relied on high-throughput TCR beta sequencing. Rather than using new phenotypic data, the later analysis identified candidate immune exposures from TCR beta sequences and from how often those sequences occurred across donors. Donor age, sex, ethnicity and CMV serostatus were collected together with the repertoire data. Of the 398 genotyped donors, less than 85% were placed in the genetic ancestry cluster associated with self-reported Caucasian donors. Because of strong linkage in the cohort, roughly five DR-DQ haplotypes were treated as single units for association and clustering. The study aimed to test whether cataloging public T cell receptors could reveal signatures of past pathogen exposure. An early release that covered about 600 HLA-typed donors contained about 300 gigabases of sequencing data and tens of millions of unique TCR sequences. Class I and class II HLA loci were covered by the typing at four-digit resolution. On average, around 240,000 unique TCR beta nucleotide sequences were sequenced per donor among about 400 genotyped donors of the cohort, with roughly a sixth of those sequences being non-productive. A later analysis re-analyzed previously published TCR beta repertoires from hundreds of donors and added high-resolution HLA genotyping to study TCR occurrence patterns. Genome-wide SNP genotypes for about 60% of the roughly 670 donors were used in a later genetic analysis, which treated that subset as a discovery cohort. The paper's findings and limits, for the study overall: In an earlier analysis of fewer than 700 of the donors, most TCR beta V segments appeared in productive rearrangements about 87% or about 30% of the time, broadly matching IMGT annotations. In a later analysis, several top co-occurrence clusters were reported to appear linked to parvovirus B19, influenza, CMV and Epstein-Barr virus. A few of the identified cytomegalovirus-associated TCR beta chains were confirmed in vitro to be specific for cytomegalovirus antigens. Correlated functional status among segregating V segments might be attributable to linkage disequilibrium, but an unknown experimental factor could not be ruled out. The 87-base-pair reads could not distinguish some IMGT-functional V segments, including TRBV6-2 and TRBV6-3, so those segments were excluded. The classifier was reported to diagnose cytomegalovirus status with high specificity and sensitivity in both the original and validation cohorts. A cluster of highly shared sequence variants was judged likely to represent a technical artifact of the sequencing pipeline. According to a later analysis, TCR association rates differed among HLA loci, with DRB1 alleles showing the most associated TCRs and HLA-C alleles showing the fewest. Strong co-occurrence of HLA alleles, especially DR and DQ, made assigning TCR associations to individual alleles difficult. According to a later analysis, most CMV-associated TCR beta chains appeared to be HLA-restricted, and the HLA associations seemed to be driven largely by CMV exposure. A further reported finding was that TCR beta sequences accurately predicted the HLA-A and HLA-B alleles for most subjects in the first cohort. The study gave a list of about 150 TCR beta chains associated with cytomegalovirus. Compared with equally common non-associated chains, HLA-associated TCR beta chains in a later analysis were more clonally expanded and had lower generation probabilities. In a later analysis, around 15,000 TCR beta sequences were associated with specific HLA alleles at a false discovery rate of 0.05. It was suggested by the authors that the approach could potentially be generalized to other disease states and immunological phenotypes. V-gene and J-gene trimming of TCR beta chains was associated with a missense DCLRE1C variant in a later genetic analysis, and the association was replicated in an independent cohort. This cohort had only TCR beta chains sequenced, and the lack of alpha or paired-chain data limited which features could be detected. Most TCR sequences were seen in very few donors, while some public TCRs were found in many individuals. The only immune exposure information available for the cohort was CMV serostatus. HLA typing was unavailable for some donors at each locus, so association tests used only the typed subset. A later genetic analysis reported fewer N-insertions in productive TCRs among donors in an Asian-associated ancestry cluster than the 666-donor mean. Because counts were too low, roughly 18 rarely observed V segments, including chromosome 9 orphons, were left out of the earlier analysis of roughly 600 of the donors. Presence/absence analyses assumed roughly uniform sequencing depth across donors, an assumption that may not hold.

In total, 600 or so healthy bone marrow donors made up the cohort. Cohort members were all nominally healthy when sampled, although unrecorded immune exposures were likely present. The donor tested CMV seropositive, placing the donor among the 289 seropositive members of the cohort. Every donor gave a peripheral blood sample, and the peripheral blood mononuclear cells from that sample were used for TCR beta sequencing. Genomic DNA extraction from the blood cell samples was performed with the Qiagen DNeasy Blood Extraction Kit. Library preparation was by the immunoSEQ multiplex PCR assay. A mixture of 60 forward primers for TCR Vbeta segments and 13 reverse primers for TCR Jbeta segments was used in the multiplex PCR. Amplification of the CDR3 region of rearranged TCR beta genes was performed with a multiplex PCR assay on genomic DNA. On the Illumina HiSeq System, the amplified TCR beta libraries were sequenced as 87-base-pair reads. The published analysis was carried out like this. A later analysis tallied 75 million to 85 million unique TCR beta chains across the approximately 670 repertoires, and approximately 12 million of those chains were shared by two or more donors. Raw reads were error-corrected and collapsed into unique sequences by a nearest-neighbor algorithm in which closely related sequences were merged to remove PCR and sequencing errors. CDR3 sequences were aligned to IMGT reference sequences to assign V, D and J gene segments. For a sequence to be retained, a match of at least six nucleotides to both a V gene segment and a J gene segment was required. A rearrangement was called productive if the CDR3 had no stop codons and remained in frame with V and J, and every other rearrangement was called non-productive. Following IMGT convention, CDR3 was defined as the stretch from the second conserved V-encoded cysteine to the conserved J-encoded phenylalanine. Sequences without an unambiguous match to a single V gene segment were excluded from the earlier analysis of almost 600 of the donors. In an earlier analysis of a few hundred of the donors, V segments were called functional above 56.7% productive rearrangements and were called segregating when the between-donor standard deviation exceeded 5%. A statistical classification framework was developed to diagnose cytomegalovirus status using the catalog of TCR beta chain sequences. V and J gene assignment, in a later analysis, came from comparing TCR nucleotide sequences with IMGT/GENE-DB human TR gene sequences. Using the TCRdist pipeline, a later analysis assigned CDR3 sequences along with most-parsimonious VDJ recombination scenarios. A later analysis defined each TCR beta chain by its CDR3 amino acid sequence plus V-gene family, and excluded reads lacking a unique V-gene family. In a later analysis, around 600 highly shared, low-generation-probability nucleotide sequences were removed to address suspected cross-contamination and a sequencing artifact. A later analysis calculated a clonal expansion index for each public chain from normalized within-repertoire ranks of inferred template counts. Generation probabilities in a later analysis came from a VDJ recombination model fitted to out-of-frame rearrangements, and those results were checked against IGoR. Hypergeometric tests were used in a later analysis to score TCR-TCR, TCR-HLA and TCR-CMV co-occurrence, with a repertoire-size bias correction applied to the TCR pairs. False discovery rates were estimated in a later analysis by permuting HLA or CMV assignments 20 times. In a later analysis, co-occurring TCRs were grouped using DBSCAN, and TCRdist sequence similarity was added for clustering within HLA-allele-positive subsets. Repertoires with fewer than 30,000 or more than 120,000 public chains were left out of co-occurrence clustering, as were five repertoires with anomalous nucleotide sharing. Entries here come from immuneACCESS through TCRdb and include only in-frame sequences with V and J called. Some clones fail to appear in such tables; in the studies checked, an unresolved V gene covers under half of the shortfall, and the cause of the remainder is unknown. The V and J calls and clone size are taken from that table; D and trimming were inferred from the DNA. Recorded for this sample are tens of thousands of clones; 80% of them occurred a single time. The ten largest clonotypes hold roughly 30% of the sample.

The TCR originated in a man aged 50 to 60 in good health and CMV-seropositive. Rearrangement joined TRBV6-6 to TRBJ1-5, with 8 junctional bases fitting TRBD1. Sequenced: PBMCs. In nucleotide form, the sequence is TGTGCCAGCAGTGGACAGGGCAGGGTAAGCAATCAGCCCCAGCATTTT. Its protein is CASSGQGRVSNQPQHF.